One sample yielded the 5 T cell receptor beta chains listed below, sequenced in a study of response to subunit inactivated influenza vaccine (dated by TCRdb to the late 2010s). The library came from RT-PCR. TCRdb lists the instrument as Illumina HiSeq 2500. TCRdb passed the public sequencing reads through fastp at Q25 and MiXCR, retaining productive beta sequences. Rows are combined by CDR3 protein, so each entry shows the most common genes and DNA. The sample table holds 650,000 to 800,000 distinct CDR3 sequences, of which around 14% were seen once. The ten largest clones represent around 6.5% of the sample. The source was PBMCs from blood, collected about 14 days before vaccination. Receptor source: a man between 45 and 60 years old who received an inactivated influenza vaccine. Donor details come from another sample of the same person, matched by shared clones.

V usage is TRBV3-1 and J usage is TRBJ2-7, with D unresolved. Germline-derived CDR1 and CDR2 are LGHDT and YNNKEL (reference sequence). CDR3 length: 13 residues. V was shortened by 1 base and J by 5 bases, with 9 bases between the two germline ends. This CDR3 is CASSQGTLNEQYF. The CDR3 region has the DNA TGTGCCAGCAGCCAAGGAACGTTGAACGAGCAGTACTTC.

The rearrangement uses TRBV20-1 and TRBJ2-3; D gene uncertain. The CDR3 length is 12 residues. Trimming shortened V by 4 bases and J by 4 bases, and 9 bases separated the two germline ends. In germline, CDR1 is DFQATT, CDR2 SNEGSKA (reference sequence). The CDR3 loop reads CSATSRADTQYF. The CDR3 DNA sequence: TGCAGTGCTACTAGTAGGGCAGATACGCAGTATTTT.

This clonotype was seen many times. This chain links TRBV5-1 with TRBJ2-7; 14 positions match TRBD2. After removal of 4 bases from V and 3 bases from J, the junction contained 6 bases not matched to a gene. This CDR3 comprises 16 residues. Per germline, CDR1 SGHRS and CDR2 YFSETQ. The CDR3 here is CASSIGLAGGYYEQYF. DNA for the CDR3: TGCGCCAGCAGCATAGGACTAGCGGGAGGCTACTACGAGCAGTACTTC.

This clonotype was seen many times. The rearrangement joins TRBV29-1 to TRBJ1-1; D is ambiguous. The CDR3 loop spans 13 amino acids. Germline V CDR1 and CDR2: SQVTM, ANQGSEA. V was pared by 6 bases and J by 1 base, with 12 bases between. CDR3 DNA: TGCAGCGTCGCCCAAGCGGAGAACACTGAAGCTTTCTTT. This codes for CSVAQAENTEAFF.

This clonotype was counted between two and nine times. V gene TRBV2 combines with J gene TRBJ2-1; 8 nucleotides align to TRBD2. J gave up 8 bases and V 1 base, and 16 bases lay outside the gene matches. CDR3 length equals 18 residues. Germline V lookup: CDR1 SNHLY, CDR2 FYNNEI. CDR3 nucleotides: TGTGCCAGCAGTGAAGGACCCGTGGCGGGAGGATGGATGGATGAGCAGTTCTTC. Translated, it gives CASSEGPVAGGWMDEQFF.